The TCR beta chain described here comes from a study of T cell changes during pregnancy in multiple sclerosis. The data were produced by immunoSEQ multiplex PCR, yet TCRdb's version contains in-frame clones alone and is incomplete. The table lists over 50,000 clones, roughly 90% of them singletons. CDR1 MNHNY and CDR2 SVGAGI come from the germline V gene (reference sequence). V trimming: 7 bases; J trimming: 4 bases; junction bases outside the gene matches: 7. The CDR3 sequence is 15 residues long. The TCR originated in a female donor with multiple sclerosis, enrolled in a pregnancy study. The specimen was CD4+ T cells from peripheral blood mononuclear cells, collected after pregnancy. The gene calls are TRBV6-6 and TRBJ2-3; 11 bases match TRBD2. The CDR3 nucleotides are TGTGCCAGCAAAACTAGCGGGAGTTCTTCAGATACGCAGTATTTT. This translates into CASKTSGSSSDTQYF.